This T cell receptor (beta chain) was captured by sequencing in a study of a mutant IDH1 vaccine in newly diagnosed glioma. As for the study in general: Radiotherapy alone preceded vaccination by 4-6 weeks; alternatively, vaccination started with temozolomide cycles.

The method was immunoSEQ multiplex PCR; TCRdb's version includes in-frame clones alone and lacks a portion of them. The sample records nearly 35,000 clones, about four fifths being singletons. Points from the study as a whole: Pseudoprogression apparently tracked independently of changes in top peripheral T cell clonotypes.

With respect to this clone: Its antigen remains unidentified.

Documented time point: week 5, during vaccination. Topical imiquimod accompanied each vaccine dose, which consisted of 300 ug of mutant IDH1 20-mer peptide. Source: PBMCs, taken from a glioma patient whose treatment included an IDH1 peptide vaccine. This sequence was found in a man younger than 45 with glioma.

DNA of the CDR3: TGTGCCAGCAGCGTAGGAGCAGGAGACTATGGCTACACCTTC. Protein sequence: CASSVGAGDYGYTF. The chain has TRBV9 and TRBJ1-2; D ambiguous. Looked up from germline, CDR1 is SGDLS and CDR2 is YYNGEE. Trimming cost V 0 bases and J 3 bases, with 9 bases left between them. The CDR3 is 14 residues long.